The next 19 T cell receptor beta chains were all read from a single sample in a study of blood T cell repertoires in COVID-19. TCRdb's table, derived via immunoSEQ multiplex PCR, lists solely in-frame clones and lacks some. The data hold about 250,000 clones, with roughly nine tenths observed a single time. Sequenced material: peripheral blood. All receptors derive from a woman aged 60-75 years who had recovered from COVID-19.

The sample holds a few counts of this clone. The V gene is TRBV10-3, the J gene TRBJ2-2; D perhaps matches TRBD2 (6 bases). Germline CDR1 and CDR2: ENHRY and SYGVKD. This CDR3 contains 16 residues. Trimming removed 7 bases at V and 5 bases at J, with 20 bases between. The CDR3 loop is CAIKGGVTGTTGELFF. CDR3 in DNA: TGTGCCATCAAAGGAGGGGTTACGGGGACGACCGGGGAGCTGTTTTTT.

V gene TRBV9 combines with J gene TRBJ1-5; 10 bases fit TRBD1. From germline, CDR1 is SGDLS and CDR2 YYNGEE. CDR3 length: 16 residues. The V gene end was trimmed by 3 bases and the J gene end by 5 bases; junction bases not matched to a gene: 8. The chain's CDR3 is CASSAPGTGADQPQHF. CDR3 nucleotides: TGTGCCAGCAGCGCCCCCGGGACAGGGGCAGATCAGCCCCAGCATTTT.

This clone was detected only once. The chain combines TRBV5-6 with TRBJ2-7; D unresolved. Germline V CDR1 and CDR2: SGHDT, YYEEEE. This CDR3 is built from 16 residues. V lost 1 base and J 4 bases, leaving 18 bases between the germline ends. CDR3 amino acids: CASSLRSSPFPYEQYF. The DNA of the CDR3 is TGTGCCAGCAGCTTGCGGAGCTCTCCGTTTCCTTACGAGCAGTACTTC.

The chain combines TRBV15 with TRBJ1-6, with 8 positions matching TRBD1. The CDR3 consists of 15 residues. The V gene's germline CDR1 is LNHNV and CDR2 YYDKDF (reference sequence). The V and J ends lost 6 bases and 10 bases, in that order; junction bases with no gene match: 11. CDR3 nucleotide sequence: TGTGCCACCAGTAAAGACAGGGGAGGTGACTCACCCCTCCACTTT. Its protein is CATSKDRGGDSPLHF.

This clone is a singleton in its sample. The chain is built from TRBV25-1 and TRBJ1-4; possibly TRBD1 for D (6 bases). Germline assignment: CDR1 MGHDK and CDR2 SYGVNS. The CDR3 covers 17 residues. Trimming removed 1 base at V and 0 bases at J, with 12 bases between. CDR3 bases: TGTGCCAGCAGTGAATTTACAGGGAGTGCAACTAATGAAAAACTGTTTTTT. Residues: CASSEFTGSATNEKLFF.

The gene calls are TRBV18 and TRBJ2-7; D gene ambiguous. This CDR3 is 14 amino acids long. The ends were cut back, 3 bases at V and 5 bases at J, with 14 bases in the middle. Germline CDR1 and CDR2: KGHSH and LQKENI. The CDR3 here is CASSPRSLVDEQYF. CDR3 nucleotides: TGTGCCAGCTCACCTAGATCCCTGGTTGACGAGCAGTACTTC.

The V gene is TRBV2, the J gene TRBJ1-5; 8 positions match TRBD1. CDR1 and CDR2 (germline): SNHLY, FYNNEI. The CDR3 is 15 amino acids. V lost 4 bases and J lost 2; bases outside the gene matches: 4. The CDR3 DNA is TGTGCCAGCAGTGTACAGGGGGTAGGCAATCAGCCCCAGCATTTT. It translates to CASSVQGVGNQPQHF.

V gene TRBV5-1 combines with J gene TRBJ1-6, with TRBD1 as a possible D gene (5 bases). V lost 1 base and J 7 bases, leaving 15 bases between the germline ends. Germline V gene lookup returns CDR1 SGHRS and CDR2 YFSETQ. The CDR3 totals 16 residues. DNA of the CDR3: TGCGCCAGCAGCTTGTCCCTCCAGGGTCCGAATTCACCCCTCCACTTT. Translated, it gives CASSLSLQGPNSPLHF.

The rearrangement joins TRBV28 to TRBJ1-4; D remains ambiguous. CDR3 size: 15 residues. Germline V CDR1 and CDR2: MDHEN, SYDVKM. Trimming pared 6 bases from V and 4 bases from J, leaving 15 bases between. The chain's CDR3 is CASRTPNGINEKLFF. CDR3 in DNA: TGTGCCAGCAGGACTCCGAACGGCATTAATGAAAAACTGTTTTTT.

This chain joins TRBV11-2 and TRBJ2-1, with D possibly matching TRBD2 (6 bases). The V end lost 10 bases, the J end lost 4 bases, and 11 bases lay between the germline ends. Germline CDR1 SGHAT, CDR2 FQNNGV. The CDR3 spans 12 residues. The CDR3: CATRRGYNEQFF. In DNA, the CDR3 is TGTGCCACCAGACGGGGGTACAATGAGCAGTTCTTC.

The CDR3 DNA reads as TGTGCCAGCAGCCGACCTACAGGGGTTCCGGGGACTGAAGCTTTCTTT. Translation: CASSRPTGVPGTEAFF. The rearrangement links TRBV7-9 to TRBJ1-1; TRBD1 aligns across 7 bases. Looked up from germline, CDR1 is SEHNR and CDR2 is FQNEAQ (reference sequence). V shed 5 bases and J 5 bases; nucleotides not matched to a gene: 14. This CDR3 has 16 residues.

The genes are TRBV14 and TRBJ1-1; 9 positions agree with TRBD1. Germline V CDR1 and CDR2: SGHDN, FVKESK. This CDR3 comprises 17 residues. Trimming removed 0 bases from V and 0 bases from J; junction bases left unmatched: 5. Here the CDR3 DNA reads TGTGCCAGCAGCCAAGATAGGGGACAGGGAATGAACACTGAAGCTTTCTTT. Protein product: CASSQDRGQGMNTEAFF.

V is TRBV28 and J is TRBJ1-5; perhaps TRBD1 as D (6 bases). Between the trimmed V and J ends, which lost 3 bases and 6 bases, there was a span of 12 bases. The CDR3 runs 14 residues. CDR1 and CDR2 (germline): MDHEN, SYDVKM. CDR3: CASSFPGAGQPQHF. The CDR3, as DNA: TGTGCCAGCAGTTTCCCAGGGGCGGGTCAGCCCCAGCATTTT.

The DNA of the CDR3 is TGCGCCAGCAGCTGGAGTGGAATACAAGAGACCCAGTACTTC. Amino acids: CASSWSGIQETQYF. The chain is built from TRBV5-1 and TRBJ2-5; the D is unclear. The CDR3 runs to 14 residues. V was cut by 3 bases and J by 2 bases, with 11 bases left in between. Germline V CDR1 and CDR2: SGHRS, YFSETQ.

This chain links TRBV14 with TRBJ2-1; 9 bases are shared with TRBD1. The CDR3 has 14 residues. V lost 6 bases to trimming and J lost 8 bases; unmatched junction nucleotides: 8. The germline CDR1 and CDR2 sequences are SGHDN and FVKESK. Here the CDR3 DNA reads TGTGCCAGCAGAGCGGGACAGGGAAGTTATGAGCAGTTCTTC. It translates to CASRAGQGSYEQFF. Based on the CDR3 plus reference TRBV14 and TRBJ2-1, the full variable domain is EAGVTQFPSHSVIEKGQTVTLRCDPISGHDNLYWYRRVMGKEIKFLLHFVKESKQDESGMPNNRFLAERTGGTYSTLKVQPAELEDSGVYFCASRAGQGSYEQFFGPGTRLTVL.

The chain recombines TRBV9 with TRBJ2-7; possible D gene TRBD1, 6 bases. The V gene's germline CDR1 is SGDLS and CDR2 YYNGEE. V lost 0 bases to trimming and J lost 3 bases, with 13 bases between them. The CDR3 is 15 residues long. The CDR3 DNA sequence: TGTGCCAGCAGCGTAGCTACAGGGTTGTTCTACGAGCAGTACTTC. This encodes CASSVATGLFYEQYF.

This clone was counted between two and nine times. The chain combines TRBV18 with TRBJ1-1, with D tentatively TRBD1 (6 bases). Germline CDR1 is KGHSH and CDR2 is LQKENI. This CDR3 has 14 amino acids. V dropped 3 bases and J dropped 1 base, with 9 bases sitting between them. CDR3 in amino acids: CASSPPGQNTEAFF. The CDR3 region has the DNA TGTGCCAGCTCACCCCCGGGACAGAACACTGAAGCTTTCTTT.

The genes are TRBV6-2 or TRBV6-3 and TRBJ2-5; unclear D gene. The CDR3 spans 17 residues. CDR1 is MNHEY and CDR2 is SVGEGT in the germline V gene. The V and J ends lost 5 bases and 2 bases respectively, with 21 bases between them. CDR3 region: CASSTNDGSPRQETQYF. DNA of the CDR3: TGTGCCAGCAGTACAAACGATGGCTCCCCCCGTCAAGAGACCCAGTACTTC.

V is TRBV5-1 and J is TRBJ1-5; 8 nucleotides match TRBD1. With 4 bases clipped from V and 6 bases from J, the junction kept 9 bases outside the gene matches. From germline, CDR1 is SGHRS and CDR2 YFSETQ. CDR3 length equals 15 residues. CDR3 bases: TGCGCCAGCAGCCCCCAGGGGGCTGTAGGTCAGCCCCAGCATTTT. Residues: CASSPQGAVGQPQHF.